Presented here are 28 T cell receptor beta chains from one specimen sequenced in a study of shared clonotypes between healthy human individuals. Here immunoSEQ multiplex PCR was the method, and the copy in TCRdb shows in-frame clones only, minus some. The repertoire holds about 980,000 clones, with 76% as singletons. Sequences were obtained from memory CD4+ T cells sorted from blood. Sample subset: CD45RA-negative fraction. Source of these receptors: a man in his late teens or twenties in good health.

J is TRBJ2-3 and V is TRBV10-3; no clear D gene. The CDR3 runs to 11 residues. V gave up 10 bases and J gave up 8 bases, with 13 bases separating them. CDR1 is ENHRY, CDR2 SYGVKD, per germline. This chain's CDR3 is CATSFWGTQYF. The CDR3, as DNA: TGTGCCACCTCTTTTTGGGGTACGCAGTATTTT.

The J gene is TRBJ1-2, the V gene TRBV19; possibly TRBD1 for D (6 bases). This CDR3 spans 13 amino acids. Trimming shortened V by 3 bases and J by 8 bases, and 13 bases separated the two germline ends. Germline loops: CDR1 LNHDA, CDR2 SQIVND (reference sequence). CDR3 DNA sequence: TGTGCCAGTAGTATGGGAGACAGGACGGGCTACACCTTC. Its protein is CASSMGDRTGYTF. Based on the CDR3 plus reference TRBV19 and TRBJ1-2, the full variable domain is DGGITQSPKYLFRKEGQNVTLSCEQNLNHDAMYWYRQDPGQGLRLIYYSQIVNDFQKGDIAEGYSVSREKKESFPLTVTSAQKNPTAFYLCASSMGDRTGYTFGSGTRLTVV.

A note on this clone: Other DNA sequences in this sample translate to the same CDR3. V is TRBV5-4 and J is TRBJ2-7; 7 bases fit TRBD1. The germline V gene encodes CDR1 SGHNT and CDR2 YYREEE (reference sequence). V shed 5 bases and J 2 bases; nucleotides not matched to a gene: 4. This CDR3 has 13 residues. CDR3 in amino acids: CASSQGQAYEQYF. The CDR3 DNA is TGTGCCAGCAGTCAAGGACAGGCCTACGAGCAGTACTTC.

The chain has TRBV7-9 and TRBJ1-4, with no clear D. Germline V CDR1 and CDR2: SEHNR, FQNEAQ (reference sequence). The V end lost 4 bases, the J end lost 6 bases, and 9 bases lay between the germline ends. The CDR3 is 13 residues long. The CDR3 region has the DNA TGTGCCAGCAGCTCTGGGAGTTATGAAAAACTGTTTTTT. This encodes CASSSGSYEKLFF.

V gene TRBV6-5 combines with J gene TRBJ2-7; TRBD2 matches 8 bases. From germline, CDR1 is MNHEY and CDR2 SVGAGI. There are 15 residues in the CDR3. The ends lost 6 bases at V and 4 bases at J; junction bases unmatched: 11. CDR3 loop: CASSPPGGRSYEQYF. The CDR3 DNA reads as TGTGCCAGCAGCCCCCCTGGCGGGAGGTCTTACGAGCAGTACTTC.

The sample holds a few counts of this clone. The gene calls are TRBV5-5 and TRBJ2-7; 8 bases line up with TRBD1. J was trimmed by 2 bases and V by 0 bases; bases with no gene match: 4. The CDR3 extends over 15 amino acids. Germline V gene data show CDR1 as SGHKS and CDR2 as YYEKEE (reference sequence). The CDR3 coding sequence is TGTGCCAGCAGCTTGGAAGGGACAGGTACCTACGAGCAGTACTTC. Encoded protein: CASSLEGTGTYEQYF.

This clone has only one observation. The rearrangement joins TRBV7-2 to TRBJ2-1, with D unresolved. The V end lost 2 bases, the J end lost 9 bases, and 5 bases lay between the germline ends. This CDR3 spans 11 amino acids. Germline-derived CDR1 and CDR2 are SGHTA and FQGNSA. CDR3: CASSLQAEQFF. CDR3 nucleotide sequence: TGTGCCAGCAGCTTACAAGCTGAGCAGTTCTTC. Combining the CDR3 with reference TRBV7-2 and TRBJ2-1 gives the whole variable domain GAGVSQSPSNKVTEKGKDVELRCDPISGHTALYWYRQSLGQGLEFLIYFQGNSAPDKSGLPSDRFSAERTGGSVSTLTIQRTQQEDSAVYLCASSLQAEQFFGPGTRLTVL.

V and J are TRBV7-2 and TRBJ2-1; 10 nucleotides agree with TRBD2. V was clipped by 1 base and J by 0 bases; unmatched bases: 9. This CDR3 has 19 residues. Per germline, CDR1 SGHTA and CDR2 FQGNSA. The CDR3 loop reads CASSLEIPSGGGSYNEQFF. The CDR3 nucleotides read TGTGCCAGCAGCTTAGAGATTCCTAGCGGGGGCGGCTCCTACAATGAGCAGTTCTTC.

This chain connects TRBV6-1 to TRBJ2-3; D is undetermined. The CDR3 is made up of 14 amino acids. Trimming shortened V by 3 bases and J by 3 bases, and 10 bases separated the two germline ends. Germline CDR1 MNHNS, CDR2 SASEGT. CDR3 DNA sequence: TGTGCCAGCAGTGAGTTGGCTTGGACAGATACGCAGTATTTT. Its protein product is CASSELAWTDTQYF.

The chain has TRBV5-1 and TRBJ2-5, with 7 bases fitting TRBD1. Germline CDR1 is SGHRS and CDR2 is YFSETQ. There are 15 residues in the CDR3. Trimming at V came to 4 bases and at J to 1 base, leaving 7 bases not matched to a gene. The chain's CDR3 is CASSRGDSVQETQYF. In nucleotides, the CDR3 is TGCGCCAGCAGCCGAGGGGACAGCGTCCAAGAGACCCAGTACTTC.

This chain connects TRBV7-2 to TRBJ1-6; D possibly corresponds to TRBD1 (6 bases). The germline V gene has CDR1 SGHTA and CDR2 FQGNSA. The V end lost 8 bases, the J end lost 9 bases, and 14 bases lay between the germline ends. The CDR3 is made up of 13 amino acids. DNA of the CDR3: TGTGCCAGCTCACGGGGGACACTTTCACCCCTCCACTTT. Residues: CASSRGTLSPLHF.

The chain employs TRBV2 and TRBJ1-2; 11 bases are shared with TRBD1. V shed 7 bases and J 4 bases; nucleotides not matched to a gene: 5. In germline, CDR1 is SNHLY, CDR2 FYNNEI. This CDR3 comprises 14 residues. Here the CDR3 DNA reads TGTGCCAGCACCGGACAGGGGGCGACCTATGGCTACACCTTC. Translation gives CASTGQGATYGYTF.

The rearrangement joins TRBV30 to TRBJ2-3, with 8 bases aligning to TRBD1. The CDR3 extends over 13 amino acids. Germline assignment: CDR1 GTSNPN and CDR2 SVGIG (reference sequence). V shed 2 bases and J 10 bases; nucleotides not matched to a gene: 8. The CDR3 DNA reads TGTGCCTGGAGTCCCACCCCGGGACAGGCGCAGTATTTT. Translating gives CAWSPTPGQAQYF.

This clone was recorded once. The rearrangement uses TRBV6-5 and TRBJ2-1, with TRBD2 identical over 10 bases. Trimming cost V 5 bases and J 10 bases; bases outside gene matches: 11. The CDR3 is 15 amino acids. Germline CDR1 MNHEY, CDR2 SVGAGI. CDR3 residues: CASSILAGPGGEQFF. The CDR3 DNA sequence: TGTGCCAGCAGTATACTAGCGGGGCCCGGCGGGGAGCAGTTCTTC.

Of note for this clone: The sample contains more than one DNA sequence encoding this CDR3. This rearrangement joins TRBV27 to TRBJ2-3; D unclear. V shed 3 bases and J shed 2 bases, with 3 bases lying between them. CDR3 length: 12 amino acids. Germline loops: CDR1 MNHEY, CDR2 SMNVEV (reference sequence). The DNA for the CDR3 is TGTGCCAGCAGTTTCTCCACAGATACGCAGTATTTT. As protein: CASSFSTDTQYF.

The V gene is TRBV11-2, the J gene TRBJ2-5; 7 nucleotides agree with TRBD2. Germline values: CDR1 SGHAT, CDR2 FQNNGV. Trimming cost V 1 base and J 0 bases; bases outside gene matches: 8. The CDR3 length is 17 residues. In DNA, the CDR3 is TGTGCCAGCAGCTTAGGTGTCCTAGCGGCCGACCAAGAGACCCAGTACTTC. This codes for CASSLGVLAADQETQYF.

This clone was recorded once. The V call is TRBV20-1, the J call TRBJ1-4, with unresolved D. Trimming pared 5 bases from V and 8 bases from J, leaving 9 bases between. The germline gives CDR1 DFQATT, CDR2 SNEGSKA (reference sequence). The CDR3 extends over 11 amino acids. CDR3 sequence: CSAGVSEKLFF. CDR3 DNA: TGCAGTGCTGGTGTTAGCGAAAAACTGTTTTTT.

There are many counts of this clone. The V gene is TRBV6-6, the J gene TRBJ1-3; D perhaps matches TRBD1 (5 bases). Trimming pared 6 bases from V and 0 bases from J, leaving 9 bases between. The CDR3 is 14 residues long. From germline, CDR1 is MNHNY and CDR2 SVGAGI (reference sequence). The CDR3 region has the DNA TGTGCCAGCAGCTACGGGGGCTCTGGAAACACCATATATTTT. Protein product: CASSYGGSGNTIYF.

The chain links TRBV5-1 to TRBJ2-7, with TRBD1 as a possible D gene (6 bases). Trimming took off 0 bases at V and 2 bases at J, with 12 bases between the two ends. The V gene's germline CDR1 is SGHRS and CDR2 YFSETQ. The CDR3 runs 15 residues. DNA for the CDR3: TGCGCCAGCAGCTTGGCTAGACAGGCCACCTACGAGCAGTACTTC. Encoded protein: CASSLARQATYEQYF.

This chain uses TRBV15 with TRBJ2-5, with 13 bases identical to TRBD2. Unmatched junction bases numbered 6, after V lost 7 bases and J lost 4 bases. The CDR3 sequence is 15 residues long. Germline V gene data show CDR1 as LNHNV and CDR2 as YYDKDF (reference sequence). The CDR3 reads CATNLLAGGIETQYF. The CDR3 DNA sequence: TGTGCCACCAACCTACTAGCGGGAGGGATAGAGACCCAGTACTTC.

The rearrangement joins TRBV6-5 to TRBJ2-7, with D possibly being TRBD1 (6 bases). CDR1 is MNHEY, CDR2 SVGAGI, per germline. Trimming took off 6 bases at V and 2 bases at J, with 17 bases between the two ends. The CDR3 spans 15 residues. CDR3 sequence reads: CASRDRDQGPYEQYF. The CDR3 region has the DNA TGTGCCAGCAGGGACCGGGACCAGGGGCCCTACGAGCAGTACTTC.

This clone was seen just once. As DNA, the CDR3 is TGTGCCAGTAGTATATTAGGCGGGAAGAACACCGGGGAGCTGTTTTTT. Translation gives CASSILGGKNTGELFF. The rearrangement uses TRBV19 and TRBJ2-2; D possibly corresponds to TRBD2 (6 bases). Germline lookup yields CDR1 LNHDA and CDR2 SQIVND (reference sequence). CDR3 size: 16 residues. The V end was cut by 2 bases, the J end by 1 base, with 11 bases between. Filled out from reference TRBV19 and TRBJ2-2, the complete variable domain reads DGGITQSPKYLFRKEGQNVTLSCEQNLNHDAMYWYRQDPGQGLRLIYYSQIVNDFQKGDIAEGYSVSREKKESFPLTVTSAQKNPTAFYLCASSILGGKNTGELFFGEGSRLTVL.

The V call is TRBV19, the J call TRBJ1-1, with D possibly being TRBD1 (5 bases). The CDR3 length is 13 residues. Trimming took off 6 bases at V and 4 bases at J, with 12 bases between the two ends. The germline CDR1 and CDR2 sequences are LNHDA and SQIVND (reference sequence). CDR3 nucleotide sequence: TGTGCCAGTAGGAGTCCCGGGGGCACTGAAGCTTTCTTT. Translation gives CASRSPGGTEAFF. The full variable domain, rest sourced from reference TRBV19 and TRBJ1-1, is DGGITQSPKYLFRKEGQNVTLSCEQNLNHDAMYWYRQDPGQGLRLIYYSQIVNDFQKGDIAEGYSVSREKKESFPLTVTSAQKNPTAFYLCASRSPGGTEAFFGQGTRLTVV.

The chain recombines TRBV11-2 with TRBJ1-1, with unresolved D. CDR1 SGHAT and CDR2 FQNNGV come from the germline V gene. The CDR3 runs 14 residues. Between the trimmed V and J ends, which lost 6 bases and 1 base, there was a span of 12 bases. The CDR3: CASSPPGRNTEAFF. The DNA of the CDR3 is TGTGCCAGCAGTCCCCCGGGGAGGAACACTGAAGCTTTCTTT.

The CDR3 sequence is CASRMTDHMNTEAFF. The CDR3 DNA reads as TGTGCCAGCAGGATGACAGACCACATGAACACTGAAGCTTTCTTT. The V gene is TRBV6-4, the J gene TRBJ1-1; maybe TRBD1 (5 bases). This CDR3 has 15 amino acids. Germline loops: CDR1 MRHNA, CDR2 SNTAGT. Trimming stripped 6 bases from V and 0 bases from J, with 14 bases between.

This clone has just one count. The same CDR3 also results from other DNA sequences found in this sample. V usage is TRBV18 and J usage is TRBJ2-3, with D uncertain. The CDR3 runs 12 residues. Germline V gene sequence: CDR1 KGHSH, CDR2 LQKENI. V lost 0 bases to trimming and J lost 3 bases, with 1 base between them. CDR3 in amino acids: CASSPPTDTQYF. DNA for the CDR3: TGTGCCAGCTCACCACCGACAGATACGCAGTATTTT.

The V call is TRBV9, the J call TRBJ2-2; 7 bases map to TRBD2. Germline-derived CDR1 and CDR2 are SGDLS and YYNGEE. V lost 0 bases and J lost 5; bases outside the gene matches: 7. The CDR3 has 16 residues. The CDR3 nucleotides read TGTGCCAGCAGCGTAGACCCAGCGGGGAAGACCGGGGAGCTGTTTTTT. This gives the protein CASSVDPAGKTGELFF.

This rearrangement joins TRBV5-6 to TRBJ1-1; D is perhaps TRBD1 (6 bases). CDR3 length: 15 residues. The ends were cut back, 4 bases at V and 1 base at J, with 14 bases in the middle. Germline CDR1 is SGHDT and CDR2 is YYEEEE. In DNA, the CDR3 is TGTGCCAGCAGCGGGCGGGGACACCAGAACACTGAAGCTTTCTTT. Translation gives CASSGRGHQNTEAFF.